Detailed here is one T cell receptor beta chain. Its antigen remains unknown. Here immunoSEQ multiplex PCR was the method, and the copy in TCRdb shows in-frame clones only, minus some. The profile covers roughly 30,000 clones, with 85% to 90% appearing a single time and 2.5% to 3% taken by the ten largest. The data are from a study of T cells in localized non-small cell lung cancer. This CDR3 spans 15 amino acids. Germline V gene sequence: CDR1 MDHEN, CDR2 SYDVKM. Trimming at V came to 4 bases and at J to 8 bases, leaving 12 bases not matched to a gene. Study outcomes and limitations: Appearing in adjacent lung were a median about 60 of the top 100 tumor clones. Because researchers sequenced only one region of the tumor, heterogeneity is still possible. There was higher T cell clonality in uninvolved adjacent lung than in tumor, and it was highest there. Higher blood T cell density went with longer overall survival.

The rearrangement uses TRBV28 and TRBJ1-2, with TRBD1 identical over 8 bases. The sequencing used peripheral blood, collected before any cancer treatment. This TCR came from a female donor of 60 years or more with stage I lung adenocarcinoma. DNA of the CDR3: TGTGCCAGCAGTTATCCAACGGACAGGGTGGGAGGCTACACCTTC. Translating it yields CASSYPTDRVGGYTF.